The 14 T cell receptor beta chains below all came from one sample that was sequenced in a study of T cell repertoires in cytomegalovirus infection. These TCRs are of unknown antigen specificity. From the reads, TCRdb called clonotypes with MiXCR, one entry per CDR3 protein. The table records approximately 1,000,000 distinct CDR3 sequences, 31% of them present only once. The source material was cultured CD8+ T cells from PBMCs, sampled from culture after CMV antigen stimulation. The origin of the receptors is a human donor in good health (CMV status not recorded). Some clones in this sample may be carry-over from other donors' samples.

This clonotype was seen just once. The gene calls are TRBV19 and TRBJ1-2; no clear D. Deletions cut 8 bases from V and 2 bases from J, with 15 bases between. The CDR3 has 14 residues. Germline CDR1 LNHDA, CDR2 SQIVND (reference sequence). The CDR3 DNA sequence: TGTGCCAGTTTGGCCTCGCCTAACAACTATGGCTACACCTTC. Translated, it gives CASLASPNNYGYTF.

The V call is TRBV27, the J call TRBJ1-5, with 7 positions matching TRBD1. Germline assignment: CDR1 MNHEY and CDR2 SMNVEV (reference sequence). The ends lost 5 bases at V and 7 bases at J; junction bases unmatched: 5. CDR3 length equals 13 residues. The CDR3 sequence: CASSLDRAQPQHF. Here the CDR3 DNA reads TGTGCCAGCAGTCTAGACAGGGCGCAGCCCCAGCATTTT.

The chain employs TRBV6-5 and TRBJ2-3; D may be TRBD1 (5 bases). The CDR3 covers 16 residues. Deletions cut 7 bases from V and 3 bases from J, with 20 bases between. Per germline, CDR1 MNHEY and CDR2 SVGAGI. As DNA, the CDR3 is TGTGCCAGCAACGCTTACCTTGGGGCTTCGACAGATACGCAGTATTTT. It specifies CASNAYLGASTDTQYF.

The gene calls are TRBV15 and TRBJ2-1; TRBD1 matches at 7 bases. CDR1 LNHNV and CDR2 YYDKDF come from the germline V gene (reference sequence). With 3 bases clipped from V and 6 bases from J, the junction kept 2 bases outside the gene matches. The CDR3 sequence is 13 residues long. The CDR3 DNA sequence: TGTGCCACCAGCAGGAACAGGGGCAATGAGCAGTTCTTC. Protein sequence: CATSRNRGNEQFF.

The V and J genes are TRBV19 and TRBJ1-1, with D unclear. This CDR3 comprises 14 residues. V lost 4 bases and J 3 bases, leaving 12 bases between the germline ends. From germline, CDR1 is LNHDA and CDR2 SQIVND (reference sequence). The CDR3 nucleotides read TGTGCCAGTAGTACCGCCACAGTTGACACTGAAGCTTTCTTT. Encoded protein: CASSTATVDTEAFF.

This clonotype was picked up many times. This chain joins TRBV7-2 and TRBJ2-7, with a weak D call TRBD2 (6 bases). CDR1 is SGHTA, CDR2 FQGNSA, per germline. This CDR3 spans 14 amino acids. With 4 bases removed from V and 1 base from J, the gap between germline ends came to 11 bases. CDR3 DNA: TGTGCCAGCAGCTCACCGGGACTTTCCTACGAGCAGTACTTC. Amino acid sequence: CASSSPGLSYEQYF. Filled out from reference TRBV7-2 and TRBJ2-7, the complete variable domain reads GAGVSQSPSNKVTEKGKDVELRCDPISGHTALYWYRQSLGQGLEFLIYFQGNSAPDKSGLPSDRFSAERTGGSVSTLTIQRTQQEDSAVYLCASSSPGLSYEQYFGPGTRLTVT.

The chain carries TRBV6-6 and TRBJ2-7; D not resolved. The CDR3 spans 13 residues. V was clipped by 5 bases and J by 4 bases, with 12 bases between them. Germline loops: CDR1 MNHNY, CDR2 SVGAGI (reference sequence). In DNA, the CDR3 is TGTGCCAGCAGTCATGCATGGTTTTACGAGCAGTACGTC. Translated, it gives CASSHAWFYEQYV.

This sequence joins TRBV6-6 and TRBJ1-1; no reliable D call. Germline lookup yields CDR1 MNHNY and CDR2 SVGAGI (reference sequence). The CDR3 totals 15 residues. Trimming took off 7 bases at V and 3 bases at J, with 18 bases between the two ends. In DNA, the CDR3 is TGTGCCAGCACCCTCCAGGCCCAAACCTACACTGAAGCTTTCTTT. It yields the protein CASTLQAQTYTEAFF.

This clonotype occurred a few times. The chain carries TRBV19 and TRBJ2-1, with 9 bases matching TRBD1. The CDR3 runs to 18 residues. Unmatched junction bases numbered 11, after V lost 1 base and J lost 4 bases. Per the germline V gene, CDR1 is LNHDA and CDR2 is SQIVND (reference sequence). CDR3 amino acids: CASSIGEVGTGLYNEQFF. CDR3 sequence (DNA): TGTGCCAGTAGTATAGGGGAGGTAGGGACAGGGTTATACAATGAGCAGTTCTTC.

The chain uses TRBV11-2 and TRBJ2-7, with unresolved D. This CDR3 is built from 12 residues. Trimming removed 1 base at V and 7 bases at J, with 8 bases between. The germline V gene encodes CDR1 SGHAT and CDR2 FQNNGV. CDR3 sequence: CASSLGIGEQYV. CDR3 coding DNA: TGTGCCAGCAGCTTAGGCATCGGTGAGCAGTACGTC.

There are a few counts of this clonotype. The V and J genes are TRBV28 and TRBJ2-3; 10 bases match TRBD2. The CDR3 extends over 16 amino acids. Trimming removed 5 bases from V and 5 bases from J; junction bases left unmatched: 10. CDR1 MDHEN and CDR2 SYDVKM come from the germline V gene. CDR3 protein: CASSQYLAGAGDTQYF. DNA of the CDR3: TGTGCCAGCAGTCAGTATCTAGCGGGGGCGGGAGATACGCAGTATTTT. Complete variable domain (other parts from reference TRBV28 and TRBJ2-3): DVKVTQSSRYLVKRTGEKVFLECVQDMDHENMFWYRQDPGLGLRLIYFSYDVKMKEKGDIPEGYSVSREKKERFSLILESASTNQTSMYLCASSQYLAGAGDTQYFGPGTRLTVL.

The rearrangement uses TRBV29-1 and TRBJ1-2, with a possible D match to TRBD1 (5 bases). V gave up 5 bases and J gave up 14 bases, with 18 bases separating them. Germline CDR1 reads SQVTM; CDR2 reads ANQGSEA. The CDR3 loop spans 11 amino acids. The CDR3 region is CSVPQGTQYTF. Written as DNA, the CDR3 is TGCAGCGTTCCCCAGGGTACGCAGTATACCTTC.

This chain connects TRBV2 to TRBJ1-5, with D unclear. The germline V gene has CDR1 SNHLY and CDR2 FYNNEI. The CDR3 runs 16 residues. V shed 8 bases and J shed 5 bases, with 22 bases lying between them. CDR3 in amino acids: CASYVYPGMGYQPQHF. In DNA form, the CDR3 reads TGTGCCAGCTATGTGTACCCCGGGATGGGCTATCAGCCCCAGCATTTT.

The chain recombines TRBV12-3 or TRBV12-4 with TRBJ1-2, with 9 bases fitting TRBD1. J lost 3 bases, V lost 4 bases, and 12 bases had no gene match. The length of the CDR3 is 17 residues. CDR3 protein: CASSSALPGQGDYGYTF. CDR3 sequence (DNA): TGTGCCAGCAGTTCCGCCCTTCCGGGACAGGGTGACTATGGCTACACCTTC.